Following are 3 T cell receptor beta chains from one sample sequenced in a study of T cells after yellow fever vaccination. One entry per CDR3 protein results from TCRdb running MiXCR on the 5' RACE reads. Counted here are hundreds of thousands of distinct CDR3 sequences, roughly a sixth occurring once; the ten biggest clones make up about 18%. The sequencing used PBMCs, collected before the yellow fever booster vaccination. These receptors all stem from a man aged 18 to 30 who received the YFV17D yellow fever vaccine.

The CDR3 DNA sequence: TGCGCCAGCAGCCAGGCACCTAGCGGAGGGAACATTCAGTACTTC. Amino acids: CASSQAPSGGNIQYF. The chain links TRBV4-3 to TRBJ2-4, with TRBD2 matching over 7 bases. Trimming at V came to 3 bases and at J to 7 bases, leaving 9 bases not matched to a gene. The CDR3 is 15 amino acids. Germline loops: CDR1 LGHNA, CDR2 YSLEER.

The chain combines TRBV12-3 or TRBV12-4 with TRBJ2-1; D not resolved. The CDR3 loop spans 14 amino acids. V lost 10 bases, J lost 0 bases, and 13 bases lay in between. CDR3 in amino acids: CATSWQGSYNEQFF. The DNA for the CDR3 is TGTGCCACCTCGTGGCAAGGCTCCTACAATGAGCAGTTCTTC.

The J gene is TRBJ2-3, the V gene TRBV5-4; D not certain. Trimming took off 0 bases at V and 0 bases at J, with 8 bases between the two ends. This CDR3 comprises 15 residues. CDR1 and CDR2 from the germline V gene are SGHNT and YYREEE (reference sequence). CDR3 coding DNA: TGTGCCAGCAGCTTGGCAGTCCTAAGCACAGATACGCAGTATTTT. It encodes CASSLAVLSTDTQYF.